The entry below gives a single T cell receptor beta chain sequence along with its context. Its target is unknown. This sample was taken from a study of cytomegalovirus exposure and HLA in healthy donors. The study's findings and limits: TCR beta V- and J-gene trimming was later associated with a missense DCLRE1C variant. Analysis was performed later, and it showed HLA-associated TCR beta chains to be more clonally expanded than equally common others. In an earlier analysis, productive rearrangement rates for most beta V segments clustered near 90% or 30%.

The PCR made use of 60 Vbeta and 13 Jbeta primers. Sequencing was performed with immunoSEQ multiplex PCR; in TCRdb, only in-frame clones are kept and a portion is missing. The repertoire holds 84,000 or so clones, with roughly 80% as singletons. Germline CDR1 LGHNA, CDR2 YSLEER. The CDR3 extends over 13 amino acids. The germline V and J ends were trimmed by 4 bases and 7 bases, with 13 bases remaining between them. The specimen sequenced was PBMCs. This sequence joins TRBV4-3 and TRBJ1-2; D unclear. The clonotype was recovered from a boy aged 10-17 years in good health and CMV-seronegative. CDR3 nucleotide sequence: TGCGCCAGCAGCCCTCTTGTATATAGTGGCTACACCTTC. Its protein is CASSPLVYSGYTF.